The next 2 T cell receptor beta chains were all read from a single sample in a study of blood T cell repertoires in COVID-19. The table came from immunoSEQ multiplex PCR; TCRdb's copy has only in-frame clones and leaves some out. The data hold 20,000 to 25,000 clones, with 91% observed a single time. The sequencing sample was made of peripheral blood. Source of these receptors: a man aged 70 or older with active COVID-19.

This chain links TRBV28 with TRBJ2-7; 7 bases line up with TRBD1. The CDR3 is 13 residues long. The ends lost 7 bases at V and 0 bases at J; junction bases unmatched: 3. Germline V lookup: CDR1 MDHEN, CDR2 SYDVKM. The CDR3, as DNA: TGTGCCAGCATCCGGGACAGCTCCTACGAGCAGTACTTC. This encodes CASIRDSSYEQYF.

DNA of the CDR3: TGTGCCAGCAGTTCCACAGGGGGCCCCTACGAGCAGTACTTC. It codes for CASSSTGGPYEQYF. The genes are TRBV5-8 and TRBJ2-7, with 9 positions matching TRBD1. CDR1 SGHTS and CDR2 YDEGEE come from the germline V gene. V shed 5 bases and J 2 bases; nucleotides not matched to a gene: 5. This CDR3 comprises 14 residues.